Reported below is one TCR beta chain. Its antigen is not known. V dropped 9 bases and J dropped 4; count of bases not matched to a gene: 10. This CDR3 region has 15 residues. Per the germline V gene, CDR1 is SGHVS and CDR2 is FNYEAQ. This specimen comes from a study of vaccination and CD4 T cells after COVID-19. Stated treatment: approximately nine-day PBMC culture with coronavirus spike peptide pools or control peptides (ViraFEST assay). Before Alpha, Beta and Delta appeared in the US, convalescents tested positive (March–late 2020). The Oncomine TCR Beta short-read assay was what sequenced the DNA obtained from cultured CD4+ T cells. It was cultured CD4+ T cells from which genomic DNA was extracted. TCRdb used MiXCR to reprocess the PCR reads, holding one entry per CDR3 protein. The profile shows over 15,000 distinct CDR3 sequences, 45% to 65% of them singletons.

Sequenced sample: CD4+ T cells from blood, cultured in vitro. The TCR originated in a human donor who had recovered from COVID-19. The chain recombines TRBV7-6 with TRBJ2-1, with TRBD2 identical over 9 bases. The CDR3, as DNA: TGTGCCAGTAAACTACCTAGCGGGAAGTACAATGAGCAGTTCTTC. This gives the protein CASKLPSGKYNEQFF.